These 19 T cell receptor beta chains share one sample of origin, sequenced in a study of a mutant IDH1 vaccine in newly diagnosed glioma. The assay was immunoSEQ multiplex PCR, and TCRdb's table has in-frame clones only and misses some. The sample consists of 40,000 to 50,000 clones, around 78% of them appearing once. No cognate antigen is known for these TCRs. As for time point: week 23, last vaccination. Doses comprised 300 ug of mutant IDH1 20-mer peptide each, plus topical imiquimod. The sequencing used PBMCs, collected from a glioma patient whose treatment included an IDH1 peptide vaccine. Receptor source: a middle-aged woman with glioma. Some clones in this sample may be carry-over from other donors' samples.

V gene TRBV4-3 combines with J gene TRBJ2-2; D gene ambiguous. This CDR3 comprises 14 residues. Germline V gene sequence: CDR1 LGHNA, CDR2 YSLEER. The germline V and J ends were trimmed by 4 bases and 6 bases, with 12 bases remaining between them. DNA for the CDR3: TGCGCCAGCAGCCTGGGGAAGGGCGCCGGGGAGCTGTTTTTT. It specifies CASSLGKGAGELFF.

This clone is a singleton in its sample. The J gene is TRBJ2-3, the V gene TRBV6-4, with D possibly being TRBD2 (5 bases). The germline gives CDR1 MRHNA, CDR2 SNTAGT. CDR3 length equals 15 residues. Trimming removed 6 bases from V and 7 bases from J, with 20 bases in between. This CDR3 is CASSESSGYMYTQYF. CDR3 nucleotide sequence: TGTGCCAGCAGCGAGTCCAGCGGTTACATGTATACGCAGTATTTT.

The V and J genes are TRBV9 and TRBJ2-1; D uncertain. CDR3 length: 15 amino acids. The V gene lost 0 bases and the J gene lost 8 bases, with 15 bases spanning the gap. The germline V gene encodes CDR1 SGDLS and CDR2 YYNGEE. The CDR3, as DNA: TGTGCCAGCAGCGTAGAGCCGTACCGCTCCCATGAGCAGTTCTTC. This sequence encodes CASSVEPYRSHEQFF.

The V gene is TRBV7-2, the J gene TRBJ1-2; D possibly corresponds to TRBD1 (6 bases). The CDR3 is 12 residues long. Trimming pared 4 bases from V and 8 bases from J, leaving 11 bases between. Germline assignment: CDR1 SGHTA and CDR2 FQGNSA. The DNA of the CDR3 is TGTGCCAGCAGCTCCCCGGGGGGCGGCTACACCTTC. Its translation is CASSSPGGGYTF.

The CDR3 region has the DNA TGTGCCAGTAGGCGGGGTAACACTGAAGCTTTCTTT. Protein sequence: CASRRGNTEAFF. The chain recombines TRBV19 with TRBJ1-1; D not certain. The CDR3 contains 12 residues. V lost 6 bases and J 2 bases, leaving 7 bases between the germline ends. Germline CDR1 is LNHDA and CDR2 is SQIVND (reference sequence).

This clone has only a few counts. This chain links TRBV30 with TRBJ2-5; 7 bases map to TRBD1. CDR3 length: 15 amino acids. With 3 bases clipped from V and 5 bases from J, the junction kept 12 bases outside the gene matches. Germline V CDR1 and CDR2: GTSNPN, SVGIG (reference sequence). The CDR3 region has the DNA TGTGCCTGGAGCACACGCCTGACAGGGCCGGAGACCCAGTACTTC. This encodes CAWSTRLTGPETQYF.

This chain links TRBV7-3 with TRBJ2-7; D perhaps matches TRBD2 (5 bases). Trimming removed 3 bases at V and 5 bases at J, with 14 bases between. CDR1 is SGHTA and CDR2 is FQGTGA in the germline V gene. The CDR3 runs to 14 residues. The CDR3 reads CASSLGRPIDEQYF. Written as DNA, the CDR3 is TGTGCCAGCAGCTTGGGGAGACCCATCGACGAGCAGTACTTC.

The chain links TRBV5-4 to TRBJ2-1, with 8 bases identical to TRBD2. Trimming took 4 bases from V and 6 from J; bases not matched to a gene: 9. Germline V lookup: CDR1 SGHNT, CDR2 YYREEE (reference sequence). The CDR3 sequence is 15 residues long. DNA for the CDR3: TGTGCCAGCAGCCTGGATAGCGGGACCCTCAATGAGCAGTTCTTC. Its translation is CASSLDSGTLNEQFF.

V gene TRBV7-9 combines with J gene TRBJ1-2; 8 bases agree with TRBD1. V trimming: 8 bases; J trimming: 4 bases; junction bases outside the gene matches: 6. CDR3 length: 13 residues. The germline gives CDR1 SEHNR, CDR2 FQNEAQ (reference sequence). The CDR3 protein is CASVDRGPYGYTF. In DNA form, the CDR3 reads TGTGCCAGCGTAGACAGGGGCCCCTATGGCTACACCTTC.

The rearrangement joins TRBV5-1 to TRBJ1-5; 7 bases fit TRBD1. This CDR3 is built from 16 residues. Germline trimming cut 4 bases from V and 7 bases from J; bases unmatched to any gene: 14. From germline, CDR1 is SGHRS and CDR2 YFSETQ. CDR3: CASSKTPRGREQPQHF. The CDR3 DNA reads TGCGCCAGCAGCAAGACCCCCAGGGGGAGAGAACAGCCCCAGCATTTT.

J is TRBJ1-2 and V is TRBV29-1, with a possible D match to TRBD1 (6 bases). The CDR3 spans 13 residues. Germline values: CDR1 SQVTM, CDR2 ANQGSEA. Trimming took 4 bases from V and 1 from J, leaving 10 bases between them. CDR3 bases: TGCAGCGTTGCCGGACAGTATAACTATGGCTACACCTTC. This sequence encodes CSVAGQYNYGYTF.

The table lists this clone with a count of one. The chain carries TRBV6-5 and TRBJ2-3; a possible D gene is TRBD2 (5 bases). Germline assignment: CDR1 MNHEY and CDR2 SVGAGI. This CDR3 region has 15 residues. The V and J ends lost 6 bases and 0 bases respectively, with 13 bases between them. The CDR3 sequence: CASSGGGSSTDTQYF. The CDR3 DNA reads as TGTGCCAGCAGCGGAGGAGGCTCTAGCACAGATACGCAGTATTTT.

CDR3 sequence (DNA): TGTGCCAGCACCCCCGACAGGGGAGGCTACGAGCAGTACTTC. It translates to CASTPDRGGYEQYF. The chain has TRBV6-6 and TRBJ2-7, with TRBD1 identical over 8 bases. Germline V gene sequence: CDR1 MNHNY, CDR2 SVGAGI (reference sequence). The junction had 8 bases not matched to a gene; V was cut back by 7 bases and J by 3 bases. The CDR3 is made up of 14 amino acids.

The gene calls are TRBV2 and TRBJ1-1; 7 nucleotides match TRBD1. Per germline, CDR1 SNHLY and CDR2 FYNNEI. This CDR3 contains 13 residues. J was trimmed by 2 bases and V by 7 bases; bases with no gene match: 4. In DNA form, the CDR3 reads TGTGCCAGCAACAGACAGGGTAACACTGAAGCTTTCTTT. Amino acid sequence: CASNRQGNTEAFF. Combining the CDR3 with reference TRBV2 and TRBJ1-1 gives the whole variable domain EPEVTQTPSHQVTQMGQEVILRCVPISNHLYFYWYRQILGQKVEFLVSFYNNEISEKSEIFDDQFSVERPDGSNFTLKIRSTKLEDSAMYFCASNRQGNTEAFFGQGTRLTVV.

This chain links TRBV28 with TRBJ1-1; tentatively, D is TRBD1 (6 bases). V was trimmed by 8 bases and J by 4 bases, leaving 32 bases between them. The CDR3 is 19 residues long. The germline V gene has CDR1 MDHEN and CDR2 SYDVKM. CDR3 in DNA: TGTGCCAGCCCACCACCGGGACCACAGGGTCGAGCCGTGGGCACTGAAGCTTTCTTT. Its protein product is CASPPPGPQGRAVGTEAFF.

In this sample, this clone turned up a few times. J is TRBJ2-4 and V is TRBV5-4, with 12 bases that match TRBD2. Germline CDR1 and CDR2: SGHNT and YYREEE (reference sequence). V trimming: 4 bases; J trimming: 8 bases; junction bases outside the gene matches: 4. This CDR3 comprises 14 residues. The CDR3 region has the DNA TGTGCCAGCAGCATGACTAGCGGGAGTGACATTCAGTACTTC. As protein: CASSMTSGSDIQYF.

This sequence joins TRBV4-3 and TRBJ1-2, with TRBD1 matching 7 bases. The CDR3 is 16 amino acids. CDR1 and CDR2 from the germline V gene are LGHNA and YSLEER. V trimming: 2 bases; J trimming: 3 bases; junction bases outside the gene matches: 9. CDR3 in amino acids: CASSQLRQGGDYGYTF. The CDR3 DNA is TGCGCCAGCAGCCAACTTCGACAGGGCGGCGACTATGGCTACACCTTC.

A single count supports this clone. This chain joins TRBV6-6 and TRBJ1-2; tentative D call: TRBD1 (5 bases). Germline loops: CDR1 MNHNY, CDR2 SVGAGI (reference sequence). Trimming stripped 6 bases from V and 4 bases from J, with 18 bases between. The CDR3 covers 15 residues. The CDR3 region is CASRHPGEGTYGYTF. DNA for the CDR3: TGTGCCAGCAGACACCCAGGAGAGGGGACCTATGGCTACACCTTC.

In DNA form, the CDR3 reads TGTGCCAGCAGCTCTATGGGGCTCATCGAGCAGTACTTC. It encodes CASSSMGLIEQYF. This chain joins TRBV7-9 and TRBJ2-7, with D tentatively TRBD1 (5 bases). The CDR3 has 13 residues. V lost 4 bases to trimming and J lost 6 bases, with 13 bases between them. Germline loops: CDR1 SEHNR, CDR2 FQNEAQ (reference sequence).